Each of the 27 T cell receptor beta chains below was sequenced from the same sample in a study of cytomegalovirus exposure and HLA in healthy donors. PCR employed 60 Vbeta and 13 Jbeta primers. Sequenced by immunoSEQ multiplex PCR; TCRdb stores in-frame clones only, minus some. The sample's table shows about 33,000 clones. Sequencing used PBMCs. The receptors shown here come from a man aged 40-50 years in good health and CMV-seronegative.

Comments on this clone: At one end, the junction sequence differs from germline, possibly due to a read error. This chain uses TRBV18 with TRBJ2-7; 7 bases map to TRBD1. CDR3 length: 14 residues. Germline loops: CDR1 KGHSH, CDR2 LQKENI. This CDR3 reads CASSPRQGTYEQYF. The DNA of the CDR3 is TGTGCCAGCTCGCCACGACAGGGTACCTACGAGCAGTACTTC.

The DNA for the CDR3 is TGCGCCAGCAGCTTGGACCCCGGACAGACCAACTATGGCTACACCTTC. Translating gives CASSLDPGQTNYGYTF. The rearrangement links TRBV5-1 to TRBJ1-2; maybe TRBD1 (6 bases). Looked up from germline, CDR1 is SGHRS and CDR2 is YFSETQ. The CDR3 length is 16 residues. Trimming stripped 0 bases from V and 2 bases from J, with 14 bases between.

The chain couples TRBV30 to TRBJ2-5; 10 bases agree with TRBD2. The CDR3 spans 15 residues. Germline V CDR1 and CDR2: GTSNPN, SVGIG (reference sequence). Trimming took 4 bases from V and 5 from J; bases not matched to a gene: 10. The CDR3 sequence: CAWIRASGSRETQYF. The CDR3 DNA sequence: TGTGCCTGGATTCGGGCTAGCGGGAGTCGGGAGACCCAGTACTTC.

The V gene is TRBV6-6, the J gene TRBJ1-1; D is ambiguous. The CDR3 consists of 13 residues. V was shortened by 2 bases and J by 0 bases, with 4 bases between the two germline ends. Germline V gene lookup returns CDR1 MNHNY and CDR2 SVGAGI (reference sequence). CDR3 bases: TGTGCCAGCAGTTACGTTATGAACACTGAAGCTTTCTTT. This translates into CASSYVMNTEAFF.

The CDR3 region is CAWSVGRGSTYEAFF. CDR3 sequence (DNA): TGTGCCTGGAGTGTGGGAAGGGGGAGCACCTACGAAGCTTTCTTT. The J gene is TRBJ1-1, the V gene TRBV30; the D gene is possibly TRBD1 (6 bases). CDR1 GTSNPN and CDR2 SVGIG come from the germline V gene (reference sequence). The CDR3 runs 15 residues. V lost 0 bases and J 8 bases, leaving 19 bases between the germline ends.

The V call is TRBV4-2, the J call TRBJ2-1; the D is unclear. Germline V lookup: CDR1 LGHNA, CDR2 YNFKEQ. Between the trimmed V and J ends, which lost 0 bases and 0 bases, there was a span of 9 bases. The CDR3 totals 16 residues. The CDR3 DNA sequence: TGTGCCAGCAGCCAAGATCCCCAGTTCTCCTACAATGAGCAGTTCTTC. It translates to CASSQDPQFSYNEQFF.

The chain combines TRBV27 with TRBJ1-5; D not certain. V was cut by 4 bases and J by 2 bases, with 12 bases left in between. The CDR3 length is 15 residues. Germline assignment: CDR1 MNHEY and CDR2 SMNVEV (reference sequence). CDR3 protein: CASSSTVGGNQPQHF. The DNA for the CDR3 is TGTGCCAGCAGTTCGACGGTGGGCGGCAATCAGCCCCAGCATTTT.

The chain couples TRBV7-6 to TRBJ2-1, with D maybe TRBD2 (5 bases). V lost 1 base, J lost 4 bases, and 11 bases lay in between. The germline gives CDR1 SGHVS, CDR2 FNYEAQ. This CDR3 is 15 amino acids long. CDR3 sequence: CASSLEWEPYNEQFF. Here the CDR3 DNA reads TGTGCCAGCAGCTTAGAGTGGGAGCCTTACAATGAGCAGTTCTTC.

V usage is TRBV4-2 and J usage is TRBJ2-7; 8 bases line up with TRBD2. This CDR3 spans 16 amino acids. CDR1 is LGHNA and CDR2 is YNFKEQ in the germline V gene. Trimming removed 0 bases from V and 2 bases from J; junction bases left unmatched: 6. The CDR3, as DNA: TGTGCCAGCAGCCAAGAAGCTGGGACTAGGGCCTACGAGCAGTACTTC. Translation gives CASSQEAGTRAYEQYF.

As DNA, the CDR3 is TGTGCCAGCAGCCCCGGGACAGACAACACTGAAGCTTTCTTT. Encoded protein: CASSPGTDNTEAFF. The chain has TRBV28 and TRBJ1-1, with 7 bases matching TRBD1. The CDR3 spans 14 residues. V lost 6 bases to trimming and J lost 2 bases; unmatched junction nucleotides: 6. The V gene's germline CDR1 is MDHEN and CDR2 SYDVKM.

The chain has TRBV7-2 and TRBJ1-2, with D possibly TRBD1 on 6 matching bases. Between the trimmed V and J ends, which lost 5 bases and 4 bases, there was a span of 20 bases. This CDR3 has 16 residues. Germline CDR1 and CDR2: SGHTA and FQGNSA. Written as DNA, the CDR3 is TGTGCCAGCAGCGCAGGCCTTTACAGGGATCTCTATGGCTACACCTTC. Translating gives CASSAGLYRDLYGYTF.

The chain has TRBV5-4 and TRBJ2-1, with 11 bases aligning to TRBD2. The CDR3 is made up of 14 amino acids. Losses at the gene ends were 4 bases for V and 5 bases for J; bases not matched to a gene: 2. Germline V gene lookup returns CDR1 SGHNT and CDR2 YYREEE (reference sequence). The CDR3 DNA reads TGTGCCAGCAGCAGGACTAGCGGGCACAATGAGCAGTTCTTC. As protein: CASSRTSGHNEQFF.

The rearrangement uses TRBV6-5 and TRBJ1-2; 9 nucleotides line up with TRBD1. With 1 base clipped from V and 4 bases from J, the junction kept 4 bases outside the gene matches. The CDR3 consists of 15 residues. Germline V gene lookup returns CDR1 MNHEY and CDR2 SVGAGI. In nucleotides, the CDR3 is TGTGCCAGCAGTTACTGGACAGGGGCCGGCTATGGCTACACCTTC. The encoded protein is CASSYWTGAGYGYTF.

The rearrangement links TRBV6-4 to TRBJ2-3; 13 bases align to TRBD2. Trimming removed 5 bases from V and 6 bases from J; junction bases left unmatched: 5. The CDR3 has 15 amino acids. Germline lookup yields CDR1 MRHNA and CDR2 SNTAGT. In DNA, the CDR3 is TGTGCCAGCAGTCTACTAGCGGGAGGGCCCGATACGCAGTATTTT. This codes for CASSLLAGGPDTQYF.

CDR3 loop: CASTSGAPGNTIYF. CDR3 DNA: TGTGCCAGCACTTCAGGGGCCCCTGGAAACACCATATATTTT. J is TRBJ1-3 and V is TRBV28, with a tentative D call TRBD1 (6 bases). Between the trimmed V and J ends, which lost 7 bases and 2 bases, there was a span of 12 bases. The CDR3 loop spans 14 amino acids. CDR1 is MDHEN and CDR2 is SYDVKM in the germline V gene.

V gene TRBV13 combines with J gene TRBJ2-7; D is possibly TRBD2 (5 bases). Germline CDR1 and CDR2: PRHDT and FYEKMQ (reference sequence). Trimming pared 2 bases from V and 0 bases from J, leaving 14 bases between. The length of the CDR3 is 16 residues. The chain's CDR3 is CASSLSSSDTSYEQYF. The DNA of the CDR3 is TGTGCCAGCAGCTTAAGTAGTAGCGACACCTCCTACGAGCAGTACTTC.

CDR3 nucleotides: TGTGCCAGCAGTTTATCCAGGGGAAGCAATCAGCCCCAGCATTTT. It yields the protein CASSLSRGSNQPQHF. The chain links TRBV27 to TRBJ1-5, with D possibly being TRBD1 (6 bases). Germline-derived CDR1 and CDR2 are MNHEY and SMNVEV (reference sequence). V shed 0 bases and J shed 1 base, with 7 bases lying between them. The CDR3 runs to 15 residues.

Here the CDR3 reads CASQRQGVGYGYTF. The CDR3, as DNA: TGTGCCAGTCAGAGACAGGGGGTTGGCTATGGCTACACCTTC. V and J are TRBV19 and TRBJ1-2; 9 positions agree with TRBD1. The CDR3 is 14 residues long. V was pared by 8 bases and J by 4 bases, with 8 bases of the junction left unmatched. CDR1 LNHDA and CDR2 SQIVND come from the germline V gene (reference sequence).

Considering frequency, this clone is medium-sized. V is TRBV7-2 and J is TRBJ2-7; 8 bases map to TRBD1. Germline CDR1 is SGHTA and CDR2 is FQGNSA. The CDR3 length is 17 residues. Trimming removed 5 bases from V and 6 bases from J; junction bases left unmatched: 18. CDR3: CASSQSKRQGRIGEQYF. In DNA form, the CDR3 reads TGTGCCAGCAGCCAGAGCAAAAGACAGGGGAGGATTGGCGAGCAGTACTTC.

The V gene is TRBV28, the J gene TRBJ2-5, with 10 bases that match TRBD1. Germline CDR1 and CDR2: MDHEN and SYDVKM. The CDR3 covers 15 residues. Trimming removed 10 bases from V and 5 bases from J; junction bases left unmatched: 13. CDR3 loop: CATQFRDRGRETQYF. CDR3 nucleotides: TGTGCCACCCAATTCCGGGACAGGGGTCGGGAGACCCAGTACTTC.

The chain recombines TRBV18 with TRBJ2-3, with D hard to call. This CDR3 has 11 amino acids. V gave up 3 bases and J gave up 4 bases, with 2 bases separating them. The germline gives CDR1 KGHSH, CDR2 LQKENI. CDR3 sequence reads: CASSPADTQYF. CDR3 in DNA: TGTGCCAGCTCACCCGCAGATACGCAGTATTTT.

The genes are TRBV4-1 and TRBJ2-1; D might be TRBD2 (6 bases). The CDR3 totals 16 residues. Trimming left V 1 base short and J 7 bases short, with 17 bases between. In germline, CDR1 is MGHRA, CDR2 YSYEKL. CDR3 coding DNA: TGCGCCAGCAGCCAAGGACAGCATCTAGCGTTGAATGAGCAGTTCTTC. Translation: CASSQGQHLALNEQFF.

In nucleotides, the CDR3 is TGCAGCGTTCGAGAGGCCTCATGGAACACTGAAGCTTTCTTT. Residues: CSVREASWNTEAFF. The chain recombines TRBV29-1 with TRBJ1-1; no definite D call. CDR3 length: 14 amino acids. Per germline, CDR1 SQVTM and CDR2 ANQGSEA. With 5 bases removed from V and 1 base from J, the gap between germline ends came to 14 bases. Full variable domain (missing parts from reference TRBV29-1 and TRBJ1-1): SAVISQKPSRDICQRGTSLTIQCQVDSQVTMMFWYRQQPGQSLTLIATANQGSEATYESGFVIDKFPISRPNLTFSTLTVSNMSPEDSSIYLCSVREASWNTEAFFGQGTRLTVV.

This chain joins TRBV4-2 and TRBJ2-3; tentative D call: TRBD2 (5 bases). The V and J ends lost 0 bases and 5 bases respectively, with 15 bases between them. The germline V gene encodes CDR1 LGHNA and CDR2 YNFKEQ. This CDR3 comprises 16 residues. This CDR3 is CASSQEVGVDGDTQYF. CDR3 DNA: TGTGCCAGCAGCCAAGAGGTGGGAGTTGATGGAGATACGCAGTATTTT.

This sequence joins TRBV29-1 and TRBJ2-7, with TRBD1 matching over 8 bases. J gave up 3 bases and V 7 bases, and 14 bases lay outside the gene matches. This CDR3 has 15 residues. Germline CDR1 and CDR2: SQVTM and ANQGSEA. The CDR3 sequence: CSAEDSGTGFYEQYF. As DNA, the CDR3 is TGCAGCGCCGAGGATAGTGGGACAGGATTCTACGAGCAGTACTTC.

This sequence joins TRBV7-9 and TRBJ2-7; 8 nucleotides match TRBD1. The CDR3 loop spans 12 amino acids. V shed 1 base and J 11 bases; nucleotides not matched to a gene: 4. Per germline, CDR1 SEHNR and CDR2 FQNEAQ (reference sequence). The CDR3 DNA reads as TGTGCCAGCAGCTTAGAACAGGGGGTTAAGTACTTC. Protein product: CASSLEQGVKYF.

This chain links TRBV4-1 with TRBJ1-5, with D uncertain. The length of the CDR3 is 16 residues. V was cut by 0 bases and J by 5 bases, with 14 bases left in between. CDR1 is MGHRA and CDR2 is YSYEKL in the germline V gene. The CDR3 spells CASSQEARSVYQPQHF. The CDR3, as DNA: TGCGCCAGCAGCCAAGAAGCTCGGAGCGTTTATCAGCCCCAGCATTTT.